This T cell receptor (beta chain) was obtained from a study of cytomegalovirus exposure and HLA in healthy donors (dated by TCRdb to the late 2010s). In the study overall: An earlier analysis of roughly 500 of the donors reported 250 to 300 Gb of sequence data and some 120 million unique TCR beta sequences from 190 million or so T cells. Both class I and class II loci were covered by HLA typing, at four-digit resolution. To predict cytomegalovirus infection status, the study brought together high-throughput TCR immunosequencing, statistical association of individual TCRs with disease status, and machine learning. Donor age, sex, ethnicity and CMV serostatus were compiled together with the repertoire data. Of the roughly 400 genotyped donors, approximately 83% fell in the genetic ancestry cluster associated with self-reported Caucasian donors. A later analysis re-analyzed previously published TCR beta repertoires from roughly 690 donors and added high-resolution HLA genotyping to study TCR occurrence patterns. In a later genetic analysis, genome-wide SNP genotypes for about 55% of the roughly 670 donors were used, and that subset was treated as a discovery cohort. All discovery cohort repertoires had been generated on a single sequencing platform. The number of donors typed differed by locus, with about 629-630 for A, B, C, DRB1 and DQB1, around 500 for DQA1, about 610 for DPA1, and about 450 for DPB1. An early release that covered fewer than 750 HLA-typed donors contained around 330 gigabases of sequencing data and tens of millions of unique TCR sequences. The later analysis used no new phenotypic data to find candidate immune exposures, relying instead on TCR beta sequences and their occurrence across donors. An earlier analysis of about 600 of the donors used high-throughput TCR beta sequencing to judge whether each TCR beta V gene segment behaved as functional or pseudogenic. The study was designed to test whether signatures of past pathogen exposure could be identified by cataloging public T cell receptors. Among about 370 genotyped donors of the cohort, an average of about 240,000 unique TCR beta nucleotide sequences was sequenced per donor, of which about 18% were non-productive. Using immunosequencing, the study profiled T cell repertoires from 666 subjects and related those repertoires to cytomegalovirus serostatus. In addition to the first cohort of 666 subjects, a separate validation cohort of 120 different subjects was used. Several DR-DQ haplotypes were handled as single units for association and clustering, since linkage in the cohort was strong.

General findings and caveats noted by the study authors: According to a later genetic analysis, donors in an Asian-associated ancestry cluster had fewer N-insertions in productive TCRs than the approximately 630-donor mean. Correlated functional status among segregating V segments might reflect linkage disequilibrium, but an unknown experimental factor could not be ruled out. Because some donors lacked HLA typing at each locus, the association tests relied only on the typed subset. When HLA alleles, especially DR and DQ, strongly co-occurred, attributing TCR associations to individual alleles was difficult. The 87-base-pair reads could not distinguish some IMGT-functional V segments, including TRBV6-2 and TRBV6-3, so those segments were excluded. A group of highly shared sequence variants was considered likely to be a technical artifact of the sequencing pipeline. The classifier was reported to diagnose cytomegalovirus status with high specificity and sensitivity in both the original and validation cohorts. An earlier analysis of approximately 570 of the donors showed that most TCR beta V segments appeared in productive rearrangements either about 90% or about 30% of the time, which broadly matched IMGT annotations. According to a later analysis, most CMV-associated TCR beta chains appeared to be HLA-restricted, and the HLA associations seemed to be driven largely by CMV exposure. Several of the top co-occurrence clusters appeared to be linked to parvovirus B19, influenza, CMV and Epstein-Barr virus, according to a later analysis. A few of the identified cytomegalovirus-associated TCR beta chains were confirmed in vitro to be specific for cytomegalovirus antigens. In a later genetic analysis, a missense DCLRE1C variant was associated with V-gene and J-gene trimming of TCR beta chains, and the association was replicated in an independent cohort. The study listed 164 TCR beta chains as associated with cytomegalovirus. A later analysis found that TCR association rates varied across HLA loci, with DRB1 alleles showing the most associated TCRs and HLA-C alleles the fewest. The only immune exposure information available for the cohort was CMV serostatus. A later analysis found that HLA-associated TCR beta chains were more clonally expanded and had lower generation probabilities than equally common non-associated chains. In a later analysis, over 15,000 TCR beta sequences were associated with specific HLA alleles at a false discovery rate of 0.05. Roughly uniform sequencing depth across donors was assumed in presence/absence analyses, although this assumption may not hold. A further reported finding was that TCR beta sequences accurately predicted the HLA-A and HLA-B alleles for most subjects in the first cohort. While some public TCRs were present in many individuals, most TCR sequences turned up only very rarely across donors. According to the authors, the approach could potentially be generalized to other disease states and immunological phenotypes. This cohort had only TCR beta chains sequenced, and the lack of alpha or paired-chain data limited which features could be detected. The earlier analysis of around 600 of the donors excluded roughly 17 rarely observed V segments, including chromosome 9 orphons, because counts were too low.

The cohort was made up of 650 to 700 healthy bone marrow donors. At the time of sampling, all cohort members were nominally healthy, though unrecorded immune exposures were likely present. The donor tested CMV seronegative and was one of the 352 seronegative cohort members. Each donor provided a peripheral blood sample, and peripheral blood mononuclear cells were used for TCR beta sequencing. The Qiagen DNeasy Blood Extraction Kit was used to extract genomic DNA from the blood cell samples. Counted from cysteine to phenylalanine, this CDR3 has 17 amino acids. The CDR3 DNA has 51 bases and is translated from base 1. V is cut by 5 bases and J by 2 bases, and the space between the germline ends is 20 bases. The germline V gene (reference sequence) gives CDR1 as SEHNR and CDR2 as FQNEAQ. Notes on this clone: Which antigen it targets is not known. Base-call qualities are not available, and no considerably larger clone is one nucleotide away.

Receptor libraries were prepared by the immunoSEQ multiplex PCR assay. The multiplex PCR relied on a mix of 60 forward primers for TCR Vbeta segments and 13 reverse primers for TCR Jbeta segments. The CDR3 region of rearranged TCR beta genes was amplified from genomic DNA by a multiplex PCR assay. The amplified TCR beta libraries were sequenced on the Illumina HiSeq System as 87-base-pair reads. For the original study's pipeline: Across the 600 to 700 repertoires, a later analysis counted 75 million to 90 million unique TCR beta chains, around 11 million of which were shared by at least two donors. Raw reads were error-corrected and collapsed into unique sequences with a nearest-neighbor algorithm that merged closely related sequences to remove PCR and sequencing errors. Alignment of CDR3 sequences to IMGT reference sequences was used to assign V, D and J gene segments. Each retained sequence needed at least a six-nucleotide match to both a V gene segment and a J gene segment. A rearrangement counted as productive if the CDR3 had no stop codons and remained in frame with V and J, and every other rearrangement counted as non-productive. CDR3 was defined according to IMGT convention as the region running from the second conserved V-encoded cysteine to the conserved J-encoded phenylalanine. The earlier analysis of fewer than 700 of the donors excluded sequences that lacked an unambiguous match to a single V gene segment. In an earlier analysis of some 590 of the donors, V segments were called functional above 56.7% productive rearrangements and were called segregating when the between-donor standard deviation exceeded 5%. A statistical classification framework was built to diagnose cytomegalovirus status from the catalog of TCR beta chain sequences. V and J gene assignment, in a later analysis, came from comparing TCR nucleotide sequences with IMGT/GENE-DB human TR gene sequences. In a later analysis, CDR3 sequences and most-parsimonious VDJ recombination scenarios were assigned using the TCRdist pipeline. In a later analysis, each TCR beta chain was defined by its CDR3 amino acid sequence together with its V-gene family, and reads without a unique V-gene family were excluded. As a way to deal with suspected cross-contamination and a sequencing artifact, a later analysis dropped approximately 590 nucleotide sequences that were highly shared and had low generation probability. In a later analysis, a clonal expansion index was calculated for each public chain from normalized within-repertoire ranks of inferred template counts. In a later analysis, generation probabilities were computed with a VDJ recombination model fitted to out-of-frame rearrangements, and the resulting probabilities were checked against IGoR. In a later analysis, hypergeometric tests were used to score TCR-TCR, TCR-HLA and TCR-CMV co-occurrence, with a repertoire-size bias correction applied to TCR pairs. A later analysis estimated false discovery rates by permuting HLA or CMV assignments 20 times. In a later analysis, co-occurring TCRs were grouped with DBSCAN, and TCRdist sequence similarity was added when clustering was performed within HLA-allele-positive subsets. Repertoires with fewer than 30,000 or more than 120,000 public chains, plus five repertoires with anomalous nucleotide sharing, were excluded from co-occurrence clustering. TCRdb provides this immuneACCESS table in a form limited to in-frame rearrangements. Some clones are lacking; in checked studies, under half of them reflect an unresolved V gene, and why the rest are absent is not known. Clone size and the V and J calls come from that table; the DNA yielded D and trimming. Counted in this sample were 95,000 to 150,000 clones; around 80% of them appeared once. The top ten clonotypes cover 1.5% of the sample.

The TCR sequence derives from a woman aged 18-29 years in good health and CMV-seronegative. Sequencing was carried out using PBMCs. The chain links TRBV7-9 with TRBJ2-3; matching of 5 bases hints at TRBD2 as the D gene. The bases are TGTGCCAGCAGCCCCAGTTGGGGAGCACATGTCACAGATACGCAGTATTTT. It encodes CASSPSWGAHVTDTQYF.